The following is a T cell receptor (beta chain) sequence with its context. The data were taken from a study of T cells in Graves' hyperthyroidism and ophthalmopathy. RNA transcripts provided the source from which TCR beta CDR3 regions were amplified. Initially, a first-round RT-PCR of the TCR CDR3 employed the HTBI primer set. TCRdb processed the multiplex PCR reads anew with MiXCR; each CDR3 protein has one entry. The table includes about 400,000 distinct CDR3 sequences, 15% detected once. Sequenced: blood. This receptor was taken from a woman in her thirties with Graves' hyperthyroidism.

The CDR3 is CASQPGTYNEQFF. The CDR3 nucleotides are TGTGCCAGCCAGCCGGGGACCTACAATGAGCAGTTCTTC. The chain links TRBV19 to TRBJ2-1, with a possible D match to TRBD2 (5 bases). V was cut by 9 bases and J by 2 bases, with 11 bases left in between. This CDR3 has 13 amino acids. Germline CDR1 reads LNHDA; CDR2 reads SQIVND (reference sequence).